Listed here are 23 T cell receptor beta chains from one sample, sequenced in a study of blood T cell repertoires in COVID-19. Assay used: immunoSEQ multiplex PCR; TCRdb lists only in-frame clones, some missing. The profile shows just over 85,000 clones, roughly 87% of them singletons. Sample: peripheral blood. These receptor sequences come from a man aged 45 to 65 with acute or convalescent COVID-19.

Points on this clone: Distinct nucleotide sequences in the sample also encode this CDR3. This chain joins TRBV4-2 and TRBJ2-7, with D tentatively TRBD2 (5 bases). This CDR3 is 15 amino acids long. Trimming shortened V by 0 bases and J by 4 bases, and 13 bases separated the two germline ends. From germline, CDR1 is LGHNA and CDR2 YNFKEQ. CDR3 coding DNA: TGTGCCAGCAGCCAAGATTTAACTAGTAGGTACGAGCAGTACGTC. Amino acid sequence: CASSQDLTSRYEQYV.

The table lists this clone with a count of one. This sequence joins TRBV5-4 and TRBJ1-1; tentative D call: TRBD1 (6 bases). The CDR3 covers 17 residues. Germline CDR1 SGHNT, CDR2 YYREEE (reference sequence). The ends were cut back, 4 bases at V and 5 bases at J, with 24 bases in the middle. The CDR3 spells CASSPLGGGGVKTEAFF. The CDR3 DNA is TGTGCCAGCAGCCCCCTGGGGGGAGGGGGTGTAAAAACTGAAGCTTTCTTT.

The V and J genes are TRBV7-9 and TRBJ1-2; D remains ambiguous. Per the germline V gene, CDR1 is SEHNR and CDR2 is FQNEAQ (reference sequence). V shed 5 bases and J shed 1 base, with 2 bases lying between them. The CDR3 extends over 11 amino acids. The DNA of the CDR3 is TGTGCCAGCAGCCTTAACTATGGCTACACCTTC. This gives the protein CASSLNYGYTF.

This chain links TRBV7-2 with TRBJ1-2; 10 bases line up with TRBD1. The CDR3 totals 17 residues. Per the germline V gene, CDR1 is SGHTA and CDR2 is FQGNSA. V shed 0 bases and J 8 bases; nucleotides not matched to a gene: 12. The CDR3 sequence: CASSLASTGGASWGYTF. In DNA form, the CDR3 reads TGTGCCAGCAGCTTAGCCTCGACAGGGGGCGCCTCTTGGGGCTACACCTTC.

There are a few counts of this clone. The CDR3 nucleotides read TGCGCCAGCAGCCAAGCCAGGGCTTGGGCTGGCTACACCTTC. Amino acid sequence: CASSQARAWAGYTF. This chain uses TRBV4-1 with TRBJ1-2, with D perhaps TRBD1 (5 bases). V was cut by 1 base and J by 7 bases, with 13 bases left in between. CDR1 MGHRA and CDR2 YSYEKL come from the germline V gene. This CDR3 region has 14 residues.

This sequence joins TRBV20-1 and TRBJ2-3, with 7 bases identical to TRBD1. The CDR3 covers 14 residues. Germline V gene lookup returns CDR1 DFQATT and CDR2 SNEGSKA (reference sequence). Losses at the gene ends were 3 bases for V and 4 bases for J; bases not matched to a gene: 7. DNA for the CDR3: TGCAGTGCTAGTGTAGGGGGCCGCGCAGATACGCAGTATTTT. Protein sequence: CSASVGGRADTQYF.

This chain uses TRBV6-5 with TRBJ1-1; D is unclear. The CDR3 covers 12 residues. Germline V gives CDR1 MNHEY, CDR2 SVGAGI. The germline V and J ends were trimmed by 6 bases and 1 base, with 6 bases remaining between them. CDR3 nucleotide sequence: TGTGCCAGCAGACTCGAGAACACTGAAGCTTTCTTT. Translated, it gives CASRLENTEAFF.

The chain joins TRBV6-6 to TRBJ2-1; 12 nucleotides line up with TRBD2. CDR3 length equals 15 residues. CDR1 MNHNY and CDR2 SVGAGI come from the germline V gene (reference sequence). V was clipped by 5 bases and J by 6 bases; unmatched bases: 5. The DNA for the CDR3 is TGTGCCAGCAGTCAAACTAGCGGGGGGCGCAATGAGCAGTTCTTC. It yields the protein CASSQTSGGRNEQFF.

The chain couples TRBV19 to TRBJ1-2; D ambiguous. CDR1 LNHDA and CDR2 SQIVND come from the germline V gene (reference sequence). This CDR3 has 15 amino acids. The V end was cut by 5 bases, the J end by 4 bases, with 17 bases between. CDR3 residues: CASSPRGAGAYGYTF. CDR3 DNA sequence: TGTGCCAGTAGTCCCCGGGGAGCAGGAGCCTATGGCTACACCTTC.

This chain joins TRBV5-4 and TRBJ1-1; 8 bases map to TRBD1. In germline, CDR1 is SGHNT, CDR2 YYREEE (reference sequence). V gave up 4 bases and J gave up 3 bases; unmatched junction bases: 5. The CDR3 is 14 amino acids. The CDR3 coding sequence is TGTGCCAGCAGCCGGGGACAGGTGGACACTGAAGCTTTCTTT. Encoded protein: CASSRGQVDTEAFF.

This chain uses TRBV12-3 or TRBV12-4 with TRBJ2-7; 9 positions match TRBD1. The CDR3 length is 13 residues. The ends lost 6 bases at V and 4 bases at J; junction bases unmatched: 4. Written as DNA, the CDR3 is TGTGCCAGCAGCATTGGACAGGGGTACGAGCAGTACTTC. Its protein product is CASSIGQGYEQYF.

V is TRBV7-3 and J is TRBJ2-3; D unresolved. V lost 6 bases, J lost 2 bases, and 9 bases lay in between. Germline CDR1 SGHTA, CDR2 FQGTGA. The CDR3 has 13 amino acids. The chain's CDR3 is CASSDAVTDTQYF. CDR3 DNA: TGTGCCAGCAGTGATGCGGTCACAGATACGCAGTATTTT.

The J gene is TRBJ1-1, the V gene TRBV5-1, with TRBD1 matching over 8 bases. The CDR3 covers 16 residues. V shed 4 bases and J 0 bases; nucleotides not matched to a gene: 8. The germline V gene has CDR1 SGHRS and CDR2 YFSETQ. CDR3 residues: CASSPGTGLMNTEAFF. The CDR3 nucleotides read TGCGCCAGCAGCCCGGGGACAGGCCTCATGAACACTGAAGCTTTCTTT. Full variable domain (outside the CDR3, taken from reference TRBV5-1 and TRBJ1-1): KAGVTQTPRYLIKTRGQQVTLSCSPISGHRSVSWYQQTPGQGLQFLFEYFSETQRNKGNFPGRFSGRQFSNSRSEMNVSTLELGDSALYLCASSPGTGLMNTEAFFGQGTRLTVV.

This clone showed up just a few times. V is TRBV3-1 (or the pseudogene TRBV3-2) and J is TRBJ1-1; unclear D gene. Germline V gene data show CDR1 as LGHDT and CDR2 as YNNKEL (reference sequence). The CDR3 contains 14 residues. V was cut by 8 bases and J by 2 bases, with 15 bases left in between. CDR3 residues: CASSPIAVNTEAFF. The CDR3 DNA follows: TGTGCCAGCTCCCCAATCGCGGTCAACACTGAAGCTTTCTTT.

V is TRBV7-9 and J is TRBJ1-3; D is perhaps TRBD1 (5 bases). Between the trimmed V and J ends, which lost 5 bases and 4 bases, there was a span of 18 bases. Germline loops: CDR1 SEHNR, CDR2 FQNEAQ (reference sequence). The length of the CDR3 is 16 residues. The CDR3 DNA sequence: TGTGCCAGCAGCCTGGGGGGGGGTCCGGCAGGAAACACCATATATTTT. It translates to CASSLGGGPAGNTIYF.

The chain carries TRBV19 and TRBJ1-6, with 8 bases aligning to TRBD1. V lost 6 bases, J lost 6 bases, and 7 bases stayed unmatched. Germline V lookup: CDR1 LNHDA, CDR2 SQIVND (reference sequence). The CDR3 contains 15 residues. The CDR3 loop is CASRGQGAPNSPLHF. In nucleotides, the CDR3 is TGTGCCAGTAGAGGCCAGGGGGCCCCTAATTCACCCCTCCACTTT. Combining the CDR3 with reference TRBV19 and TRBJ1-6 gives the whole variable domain DGGITQSPKYLFRKEGQNVTLSCEQNLNHDAMYWYRQDPGQGLRLIYYSQIVNDFQKGDIAEGYSVSREKKESFPLTVTSAQKNPTAFYLCASRGQGAPNSPLHFGNGTRLTVT.

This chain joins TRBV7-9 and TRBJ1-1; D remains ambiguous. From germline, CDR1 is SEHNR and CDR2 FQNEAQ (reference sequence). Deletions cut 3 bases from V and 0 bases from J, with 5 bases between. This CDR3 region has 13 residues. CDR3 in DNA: TGTGCCAGCAGCTTGCGGCTGAACACTGAAGCTTTCTTT. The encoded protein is CASSLRLNTEAFF.

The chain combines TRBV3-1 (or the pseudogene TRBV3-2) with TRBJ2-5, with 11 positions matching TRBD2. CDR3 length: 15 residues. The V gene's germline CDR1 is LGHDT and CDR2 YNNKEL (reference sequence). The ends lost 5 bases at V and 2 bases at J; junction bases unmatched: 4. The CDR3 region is CASSGLAGGQETQYF. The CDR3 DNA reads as TGTGCCAGCAGCGGACTAGCGGGCGGACAAGAGACCCAGTACTTC.

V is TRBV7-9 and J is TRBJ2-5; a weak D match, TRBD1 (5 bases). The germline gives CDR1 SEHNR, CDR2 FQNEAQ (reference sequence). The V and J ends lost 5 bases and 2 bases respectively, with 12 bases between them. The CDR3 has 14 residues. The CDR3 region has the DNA TGTGCCAGCAGCATCTCGACAGAGCAAGAGACCCAGTACTTC. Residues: CASSISTEQETQYF.

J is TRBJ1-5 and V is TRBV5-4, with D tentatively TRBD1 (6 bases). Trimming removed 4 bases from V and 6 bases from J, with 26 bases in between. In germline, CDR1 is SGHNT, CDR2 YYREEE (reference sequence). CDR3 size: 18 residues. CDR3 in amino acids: CASSLPRVRGVSGQPQHF. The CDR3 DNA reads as TGTGCCAGCAGCCTCCCTCGGGTCAGGGGCGTAAGCGGTCAGCCCCAGCATTTT.

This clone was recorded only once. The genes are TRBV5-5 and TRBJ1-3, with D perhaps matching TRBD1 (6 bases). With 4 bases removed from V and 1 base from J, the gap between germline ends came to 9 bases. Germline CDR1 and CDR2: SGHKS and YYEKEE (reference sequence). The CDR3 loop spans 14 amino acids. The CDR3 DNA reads TGTGCCAGCAGCGGGGGGGCTTCTGGAAACACCATATATTTT. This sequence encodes CASSGGASGNTIYF.

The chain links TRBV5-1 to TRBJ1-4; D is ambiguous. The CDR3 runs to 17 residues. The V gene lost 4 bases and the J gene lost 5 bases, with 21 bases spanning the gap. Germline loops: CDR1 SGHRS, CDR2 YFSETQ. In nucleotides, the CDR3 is TGCGCCAGCAGCCAGATCTCGTTCGGACTTAAAAATGAAAAACTGTTTTTT. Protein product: CASSQISFGLKNEKLFF.

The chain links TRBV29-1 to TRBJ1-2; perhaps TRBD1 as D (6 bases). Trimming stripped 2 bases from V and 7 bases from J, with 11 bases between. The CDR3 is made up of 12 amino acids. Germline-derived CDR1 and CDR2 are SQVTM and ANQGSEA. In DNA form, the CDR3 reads TGCAGCGTTGAAAGGGGGAGACGTGGCTACACCTTC. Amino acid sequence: CSVERGRRGYTF.